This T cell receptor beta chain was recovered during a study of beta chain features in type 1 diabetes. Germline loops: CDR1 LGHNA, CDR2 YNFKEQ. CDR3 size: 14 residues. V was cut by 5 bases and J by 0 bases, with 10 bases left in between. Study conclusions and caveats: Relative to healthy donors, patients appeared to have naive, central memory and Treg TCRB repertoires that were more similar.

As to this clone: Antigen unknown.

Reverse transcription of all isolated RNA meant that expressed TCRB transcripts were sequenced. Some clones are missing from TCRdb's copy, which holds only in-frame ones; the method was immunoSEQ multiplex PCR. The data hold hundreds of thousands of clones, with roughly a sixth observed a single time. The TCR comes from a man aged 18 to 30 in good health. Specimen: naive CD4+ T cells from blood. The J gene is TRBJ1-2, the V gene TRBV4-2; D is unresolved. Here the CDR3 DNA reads TGTGCCAGCAGCTCAAAGGGCACTAACTATGGCTACACCTTC. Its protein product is CASSSKGTNYGYTF.